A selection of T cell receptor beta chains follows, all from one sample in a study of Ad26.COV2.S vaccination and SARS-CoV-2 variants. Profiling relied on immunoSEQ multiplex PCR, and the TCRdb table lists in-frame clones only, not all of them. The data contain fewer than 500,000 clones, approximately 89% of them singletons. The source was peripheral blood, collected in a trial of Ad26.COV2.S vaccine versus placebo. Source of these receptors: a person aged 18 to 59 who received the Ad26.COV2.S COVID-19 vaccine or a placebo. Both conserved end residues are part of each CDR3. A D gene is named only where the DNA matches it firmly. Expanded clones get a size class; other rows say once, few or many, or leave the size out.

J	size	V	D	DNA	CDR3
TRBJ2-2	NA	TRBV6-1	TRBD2	TGTGCCAGCAGTGAAGTGCTCGTTAGCGGGAGGATGTTTTTT	CASSEVLVSGRMFF
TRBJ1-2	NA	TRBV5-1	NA	TGCGCCAGCAGCTTGTTCCAGGGAGGGAGTGGCTACACCTTC	CASSLFQGGSGYTF
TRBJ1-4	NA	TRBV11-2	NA	TGTGCCAGCAGCTTAGAAGTATTCGGTAATGAAAAACTGTTTTTT	CASSLEVFGNEKLFF
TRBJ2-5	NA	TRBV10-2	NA	TGCGCCAGCACCCTGGGGGAGCCCGAGACCCAGTACTTC	CASTLGEPETQYF
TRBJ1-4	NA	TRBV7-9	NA	TGTGCCAGCAGCCCTGGAAGAGTGGGGTCAGCCACATCCCAAGAAAAACTGTTTTTT	CASSPGRVGSATSQEKLFF
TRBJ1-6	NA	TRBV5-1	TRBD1	TGCGCCAGCAGCCTCGGACAGGGTGTTTCACCCCTCCACTTT	CASSLGQGVSPLHF
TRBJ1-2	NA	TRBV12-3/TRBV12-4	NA	TGTGCCAGCGGCAGGGACTATGGCTACACCTTC	CASGRDYGYTF
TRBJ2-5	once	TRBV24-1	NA	TGTGCCACCTCTAGAGAGGGATCCCGGGAGACCCAGTACTTC	CATSREGSRETQYF
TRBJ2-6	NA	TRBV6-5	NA	TGTGCCAGCCGTCGAGGGGTCCCTGGGGCCAACGTCCTGACTTTC	CASRRGVPGANVLTF
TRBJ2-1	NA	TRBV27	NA	TGTGCCAGCAGACGGCAGAGCTCCTACAATGAGCAGTTCTTC	CASRRQSSYNEQFF
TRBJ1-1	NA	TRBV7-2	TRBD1	TGTGCCAGCAGCTCCACTGGGACAGGGTGGACTGAAGCTTTCTTT	CASSSTGTGWTEAFF
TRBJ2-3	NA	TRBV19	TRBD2	TGTGCCAGTAGTATGTGGCCTAGCGGGAGGGCAGATACGCAGTATTTT	CASSMWPSGRADTQYF
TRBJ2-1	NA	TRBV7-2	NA	TGTGCCAGCAGCTTAACCCTGTACAATGAGCAGTTCTTC	CASSLTLYNEQFF
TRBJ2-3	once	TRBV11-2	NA	TGTGCCAGCAGCTTAGAGCCTAGTATCGATACGCAGTATTTT	CASSLEPSIDTQYF
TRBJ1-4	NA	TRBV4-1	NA	TGCGCCAGCAGCCCCGCAACAGGAAGAAATGAAAAACTGTTTTTT	CASSPATGRNEKLFF
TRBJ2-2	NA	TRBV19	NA	TGTGCCGCCGGCCGTGGGGCAGTGTCCACCGGGGAGCTGTTTTTT	CAAGRGAVSTGELFF
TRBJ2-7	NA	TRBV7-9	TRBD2	TGTGCCAGCCGGGGGGGACCCTACGAGCAGTACTTC	CASRGGPYEQYF
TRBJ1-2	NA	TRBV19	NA	TGTGCCAGTAGTATGAGGGGGTCCGGCTACACCTTC	CASSMRGSGYTF
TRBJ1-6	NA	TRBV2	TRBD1	TGTGCCAGCAGCGCCGGGACAGGGGATTCACCCCTCCACTTT	CASSAGTGDSPLHF
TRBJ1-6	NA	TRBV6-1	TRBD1	TGTGCCAGCAGTGAACTTACAGGGGGCTTAAGTTCACCCCTCCACTTT	CASSELTGGLSSPLHF
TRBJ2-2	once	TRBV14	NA	TGTGCCAGCAGCCTCCTAAGGACAGAAAACACCGGGGAGCTGTTTTTT	CASSLLRTENTGELFF
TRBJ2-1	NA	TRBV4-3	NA	TGCGCCAGCAGCCAAGATCAAAGCAGGATAGGGACAAATGAGCAGTTCTTC	CASSQDQSRIGTNEQFF
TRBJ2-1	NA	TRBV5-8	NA	TGTGCCAGCACCACCCTTAGGTCTTCCTACAATGAGCAGTTCTTC	CASTTLRSSYNEQFF
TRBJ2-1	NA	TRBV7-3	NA	TGTGCCAGCAGCCGCACAGGAGGTGGGGACTACAATGAGCAGTTCTTC	CASSRTGGGDYNEQFF
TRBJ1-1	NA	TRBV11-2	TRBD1	TGTGCCAGCACCCCAGGGGCGGGACAGGGTAAGTCTGAAGCTTTCTTT	CASTPGAGQGKSEAFF
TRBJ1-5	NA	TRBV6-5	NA	TGTGCCAGCAGTTACAACGGGGAAGGTCAGCCCCAGCATTTT	CASSYNGEGQPQHF
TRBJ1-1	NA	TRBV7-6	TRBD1	TGTGCCAGCAGCTTAGACCCTTGGGACAGGAACACTGAAGCTTTCTTT	CASSLDPWDRNTEAFF
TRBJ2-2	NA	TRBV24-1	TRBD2	TGTGCCACCAGTTCGGCTAGCGGGAGTAAGACCGGGGAGCTGTTTTTT	CATSSASGSKTGELFF
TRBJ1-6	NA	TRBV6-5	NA	TGTGCCAGCAGTTATTTCCTGGGGGGGAATAATTCACCCCTCCACTTT	CASSYFLGGNNSPLHF
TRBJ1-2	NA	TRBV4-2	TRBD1	TGTGCCAGCAGCCTCACAACAACAGGGGATGGTGGCTACACCTTC	CASSLTTTGDGGYTF
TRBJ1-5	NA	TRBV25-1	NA	TGTGCCAGCAGTGGTACAGGCTATCAGCCCCAGCATTTT	CASSGTGYQPQHF
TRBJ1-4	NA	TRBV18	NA	TGTGCCAGCTCACCACCTAGTGAGAATGAAAAACTGTTTTTT	CASSPPSENEKLFF
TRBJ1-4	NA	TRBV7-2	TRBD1	TGTGCCACCGCGGGACAGGGGGCGAAAAAACTGTTTTTT	CATAGQGAKKLFF
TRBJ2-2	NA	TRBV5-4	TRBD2	TGTGCCAGCAGCTTGGCCGGTGGGACTAGCGGGAGGTTCGGGGAGCTGTTTTTT	CASSLAGGTSGRFGELFF
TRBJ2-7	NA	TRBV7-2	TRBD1	TGTGCCAGCAGCTTCGACAGGGTAGGGACCTACGAGCAGTACTTC	CASSFDRVGTYEQYF
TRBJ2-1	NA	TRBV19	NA	TGTGCCAGTTCCCCCGGGAGAAAAACCCGCAATGAGCAGTTCTTC	CASSPGRKTRNEQFF
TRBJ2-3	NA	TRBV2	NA	TGTGCCAGCAGTGCTCGATACACGACAGATACGCAGTATTTT	CASSARYTTDTQYF
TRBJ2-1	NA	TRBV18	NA	TGTGCCAGCTCACCACGCAGCAATGAGCAGTTCTTC	CASSPRSNEQFF
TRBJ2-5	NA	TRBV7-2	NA	TGTGCCAGCAGCTTTCTCCAGCCGTACCAAGAGACCCAGTACTTC	CASSFLQPYQETQYF
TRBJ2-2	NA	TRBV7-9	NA	TGTGCCAGCAGGTTTGACTTCAGCGTTAGCGGGGAGCTGTTTTTT	CASRFDFSVSGELFF
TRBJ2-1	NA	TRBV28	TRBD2	TGTGCCAGCAGTTTCGCCGGGACTAGCGGGGGGGAGGTGTTCTTC	CASSFAGTSGGEVFF